The entry below describes one T cell receptor (beta chain). The antigen this receptor binds is unknown. Base qualities are not recorded, but no much larger clone differs from it by a single base. These data belong to a study of blood T cell repertoires in COVID-19 (dated by TCRdb to about 2020). Regarding the study in general: The collaborator samples originated in the United States, Italy and Spain and spanned the acute and convalescent phases of COVID-19. The prospective study material was composed of cDNA or gDNA derived from T cells, B-cell-depleted T cells, or PBMCs. Deeply sampled blood TCRbeta repertoires from subjects exposed to, actively infected with, or recovered from COVID-19 were included in the dataset. Where available, HLA class I and class II types were taken from metadata supplied by the sample provider and were not determined by assay-based typing. Nearly every sample came with metadata listing a de-identified subject ID, COVID-19 status, age in years and sex. The repertoires were made available in a free public database intended to serve as a resource for research on the immune response to SARS-CoV-2. The samples were drawn from two sources: the first 160 participants of the ongoing ImmuneRACE study, and fewer than 1,500 subjects contributed by 6 global collaborators.

From V the trimming removes 4 bases and from J it removes 2 bases, while the gene matches leave 3 bases of the junction unaccounted for. Taken from the germline V gene, the CDR1 and CDR2 loops are SGHRS and YFSETQ. The CDR3 runs 14 residues from the cysteine to the phenylalanine. Of the read, only the CDR3 DNA is kept; its 42 bases are in frame from base 1. The immunoSEQ Assay, a bias-controlled multiplex PCR, was used to amplify TCRbeta CDR3 regions from genomic DNA. The authors' pipeline ran thus. Nucleated cell counts per sample were estimated from amplification of reference gene primers within the assay. To quantify the absolute abundance of each unique TCRbeta CDR3 rearrangement, sequence reads were collapsed and filtered. For each sample, productive Simpson clonality was calculated as the square root of Simpson's diversity index across productive rearrangements. TCRdb re-hosts the immuneACCESS table, in-frame sequences only. Its copies lack some clones; in the studies checked, an unresolved V gene accounts for under half of them, and the cause for the rest is not known. The V and J calls and clone size are taken from that table; D and trimming were inferred from the DNA. For this sample there are 250,000 to 300,000 clones; 86% appear just once. About an eighth of the sample belongs to the ten largest clones.

What the study reported, not specific to this receptor: How much clinical and demographic metadata was included differed by source and by participant, and the metadata was provided uncurated.

One collaborating source in Seattle enrolled patients during active infection and followed them longitudinally through the course of disease. Whole blood was collected in K2EDTA tubes by collaborating institutions according to the institutions' own protocols. For TCRbeta analysis, collaborators shipped samples as frozen whole blood, isolated PBMCs, or DNA extracted from either of those sample types. This clonotype was sampled from a woman aged 65 to 85 with COVID-19, enrolled during active disease. The V and J segments used are TRBV5-1 and TRBJ1-5; TRBD1 fits 7 bases in the junction. The material sequenced was peripheral blood. The DNA sequence is TGCGCCAGCAGCGATGGGACAGGCAATCAGCCCCAGCATTTT. Translated, this gives CASSDGTGNQPQHF. The CDR3, completed at both ends by the reference TRBV5-1 and TRBJ1-5 genes, gives the full variable domain KAGVTQTPRYLIKTRGQQVTLSCSPISGHRSVSWYQQTPGQGLQFLFEYFSETQRNKGNFPGRFSGRQFSNSRSEMNVSTLELGDSALYLCASSDGTGNQPQHFGDGTRLSIL.